This T cell receptor beta chain was identified during a study of cytomegalovirus exposure and HLA in healthy donors. General study points: Cytomegalovirus association was assigned to approximately 160 TCR beta chains. Among TCR sequences, most were rare, though some public TCRs appeared in many donors.

TCRdb keeps only in-frame clones here, not all; method: immunoSEQ multiplex PCR. Among more than 150,000 clones, about 80% were seen once, and the ten largest hold 2.5% to 3%. The CDR3 consists of 13 residues. Germline lookup yields CDR1 SNHLY and CDR2 FYNNEI. V was pared by 6 bases and J by 2 bases, with 4 bases of the junction left unmatched. Concerning this clone itself: Its antigen is as yet unknown.

The receptor's source is a woman under 30 in good health and CMV-seropositive. This chain joins TRBV2 and TRBJ2-7; TRBD1 aligns across 7 bases. Sequencing used PBMCs. The CDR3 sequence is CASSRQGTYEQYF. CDR3 coding DNA: TGTGCCAGCAGCCGACAGGGCACCTACGAGCAGTACTTC.